This T cell receptor beta chain emerged from a study of CD4 T cells in relation to SARS-CoV-2 and coronaviruses. About the study: PBMCs were cultured with antigen for over 8 days before TCR beta sequencing. General study results and limits: Compared with monoreactive clones, crossreactive clones showed significantly weaker SARS-CoV-2 expansion. In roughly two thirds of donors, memory CD4+ clonotypes crossrecognized SARS-CoV-2 and at least one common cold coronavirus spike.

Concerning this clone itself: The antigen is not known.

Trimming at V came to 4 bases and at J to 0 bases, leaving 3 bases not matched to a gene. CDR3 size: 14 residues. From germline, CDR1 is MNHEY and CDR2 SVGAGI. Unexposed donor CD4+ T cells date from about 2011-2018, before the COVID-19 pandemic. The cells were cultured for approximately ten days before CD4+ T cells were isolated. Each well had 2.1 million or so PBMCs in around 5% human AB serum with IL-2. Profiled with immunoSEQ multiplex PCR; TCRdb holds only in-frame clones, not every one. The sample records roughly 18,000 clones, roughly 77% being singletons. This chain joins TRBV6-5 and TRBJ2-7; 7 bases map to TRBD2. The TCR sequence derives from a human donor in good health. Sequenced: CD4+ T cells from PBMCs, cultured in vitro. CDR3 sequence reads: CASSSGRSSYEQYF. CDR3 DNA sequence: TGTGCCAGCAGTTCCGGGAGGAGCTCCTACGAGCAGTACTTC.